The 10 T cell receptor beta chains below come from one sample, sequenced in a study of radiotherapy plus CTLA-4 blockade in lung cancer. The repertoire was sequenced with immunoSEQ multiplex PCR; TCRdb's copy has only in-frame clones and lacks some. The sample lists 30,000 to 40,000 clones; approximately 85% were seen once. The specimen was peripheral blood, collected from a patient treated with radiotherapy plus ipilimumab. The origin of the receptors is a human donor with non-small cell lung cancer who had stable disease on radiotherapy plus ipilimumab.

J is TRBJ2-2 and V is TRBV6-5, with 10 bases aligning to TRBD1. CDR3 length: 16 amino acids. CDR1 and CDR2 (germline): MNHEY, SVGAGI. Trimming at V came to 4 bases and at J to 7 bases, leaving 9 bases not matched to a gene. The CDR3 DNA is TGTGCCAGCAGTTTATCCGGGACAGGGGATTTCGGGGAGCTGTTTTTT. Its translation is CASSLSGTGDFGELFF.

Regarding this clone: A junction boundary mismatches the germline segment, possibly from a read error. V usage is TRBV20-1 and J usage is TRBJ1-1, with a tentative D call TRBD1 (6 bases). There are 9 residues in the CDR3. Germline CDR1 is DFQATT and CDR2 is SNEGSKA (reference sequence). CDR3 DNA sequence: TGCAGTGCTAGAGGGGGGGGCCCGTTT. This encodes CSARGGGPF.

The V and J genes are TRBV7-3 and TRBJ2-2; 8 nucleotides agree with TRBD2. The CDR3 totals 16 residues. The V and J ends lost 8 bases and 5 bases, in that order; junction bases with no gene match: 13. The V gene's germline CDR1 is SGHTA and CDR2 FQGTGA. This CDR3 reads CASSIGAGGGTGELFF. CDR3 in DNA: TGTGCCAGCTCCATAGGTGCGGGAGGAGGGACCGGGGAGCTGTTTTTT.

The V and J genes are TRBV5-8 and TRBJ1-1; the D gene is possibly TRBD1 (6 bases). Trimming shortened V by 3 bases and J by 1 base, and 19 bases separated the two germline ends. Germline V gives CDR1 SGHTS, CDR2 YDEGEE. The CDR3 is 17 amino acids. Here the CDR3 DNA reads TGTGCCAGCAGCTCAGCAGAAATGCAGGGGTCGAACACTGAAGCTTTCTTT. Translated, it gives CASSSAEMQGSNTEAFF.

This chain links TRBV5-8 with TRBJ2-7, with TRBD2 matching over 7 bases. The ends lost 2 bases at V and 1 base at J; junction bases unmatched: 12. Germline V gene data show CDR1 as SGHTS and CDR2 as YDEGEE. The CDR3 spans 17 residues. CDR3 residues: CASSFWHVGRGSYEQYF. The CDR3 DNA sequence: TGTGCCAGCAGCTTTTGGCATGTGGGGAGGGGTTCCTACGAGCAGTACTTC.

CDR3 nucleotides: TGTGCCACCAAACCACTAGCGGATTCCTACGAGCAGTACTTC. Encoded protein: CATKPLADSYEQYF. V usage is TRBV10-3 and J usage is TRBJ2-7; 8 positions agree with TRBD2. J was trimmed by 1 base and V by 10 bases; bases with no gene match: 9. This CDR3 has 14 residues. Looked up from germline, CDR1 is ENHRY and CDR2 is SYGVKD.

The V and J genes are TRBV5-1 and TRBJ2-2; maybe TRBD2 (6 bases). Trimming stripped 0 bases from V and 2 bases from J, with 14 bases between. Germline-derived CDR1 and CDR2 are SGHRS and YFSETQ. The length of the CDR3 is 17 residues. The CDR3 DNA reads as TGCGCCAGCAGCTTGGCCTTGGAGGGAGTTAACACCGGGGAGCTGTTTTTT. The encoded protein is CASSLALEGVNTGELFF.

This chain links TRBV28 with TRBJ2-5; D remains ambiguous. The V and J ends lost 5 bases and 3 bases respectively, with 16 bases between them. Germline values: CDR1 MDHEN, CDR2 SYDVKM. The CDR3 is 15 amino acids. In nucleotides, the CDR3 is TGTGCCAGCAGTAGTTTACCAGTGCTAGAAGAGACCCAGTACTTC. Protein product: CASSSLPVLEETQYF.

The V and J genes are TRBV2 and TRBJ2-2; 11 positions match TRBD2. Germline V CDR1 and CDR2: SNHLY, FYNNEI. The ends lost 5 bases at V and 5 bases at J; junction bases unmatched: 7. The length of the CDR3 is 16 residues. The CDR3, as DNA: TGTGCCAGCAGTTCGCTAGCGGGAGGAAATACCGGGGAGCTGTTTTTT. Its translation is CASSSLAGGNTGELFF.

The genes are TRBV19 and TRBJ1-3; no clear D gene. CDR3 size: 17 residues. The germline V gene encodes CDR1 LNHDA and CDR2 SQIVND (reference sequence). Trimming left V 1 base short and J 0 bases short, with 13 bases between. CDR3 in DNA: TGTGCCAGTAGTATAGTAACCTACAGCCGCTCTGGAAACACCATATATTTT. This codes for CASSIVTYSRSGNTIYF.